A selection of T cell receptor beta chains follows, all from one sample in a study of cytotoxic CD8 clonotypes in ibrutinib-treated CLL. Profiling relied on immunoSEQ multiplex PCR, and the TCRdb table lists in-frame clones only, not all of them. The sample contains some 85,000 clones, around 77% of which appear only once. This specimen was PBMCs, taken after 24 months of ibrutinib treatment. The receptor source for this set is a human donor with chronic lymphocytic leukemia. Each CDR3 is given with its conserved first and last residue. D genes are given only for firm matches. Clone sizes are given selectively: once, few, many, or a class where the clone is expanded.

TRBJ1-5,15,-,TRBV6-6,TRBD1,TGTGCCAGCAGTGGCAGGGGGCGCGTTAGTAAACCCCAGCATTTT,CASSGRGRVSKPQHF
TRBJ1-1,14,-,TRBV5-1,TRBD1,TGCGCCAGCAGCTCGGGACAGGAGAACACTGAAGCTTTCTTT,CASSSGQENTEAFF
TRBJ2-3,17,-,TRBV4-1,-,TGCGCCAGCAGCCAGGTACACAGGGGAGGGGGCACAGATACGCAGTATTTT,CASSQVHRGGGTDTQYF
TRBJ1-4,15,-,TRBV7-9,-,TGTGCCAGCAGCTTATTCTCTGAAGCGGGAGGAGAACTGTTTTTT,CASSLFSEAGGELFF
TRBJ1-6,11,-,TRBV10-1,-,TGCGCCAGCAGTGATAGTTCACCCCTCCACTTT,CASSDSSPLHF
TRBJ2-3,15,-,TRBV7-9,-,TGTGCCAGCAGCCAGTGGGGAACTAGCACAGATACGCAGTATTTT,CASSQWGTSTDTQYF
TRBJ2-1,13,-,TRBV7-8,TRBD2,TGTGCCAGCAGGGCAAGGGGACTAGCGGCCCGGTTCTTC,CASRARGLAARFF
TRBJ2-1,16,few,TRBV25-1,TRBD2,TGTGCCAGCGGTGTTAGGGGAAGCGGGAGAAGAAATGAGCAGTTCTTC,CASGVRGSGRRNEQFF
TRBJ2-1,15,-,TRBV10-1,TRBD1,TGCGCCACTGGGACAGGGTCGGGCTCCTACAATGAGCAGTTCTTC,CATGTGSGSYNEQFF
TRBJ2-1,14,once,TRBV7-8,-,TGTGCCAGCAGTTTGCCCGTAGGGCACAATGAGCAGTTCTTC,CASSLPVGHNEQFF
TRBJ2-2,14,-,TRBV9,TRBD2,TGTGCCAGCAGCGGCGGGAGGGCCACCGGGGAGCTGTTTTTT,CASSGGRATGELFF
TRBJ2-2,15,-,TRBV27,TRBD2,TGTGCCAGCAGTCGCAAGCGGGGTAACACCGGGGAGCTGTTTTTT,CASSRKRGNTGELFF
TRBJ1-1,14,once,TRBV5-6,TRBD1,TGTGCCAGCAGTCTCAGGGGGCAGAACACTGAAGCTTTCTTT,CASSLRGQNTEAFF
TRBJ2-5,15,-,TRBV5-1,TRBD2,TGCGCCAGCAGCTTGGGACTAGCGGGCCAAGAGACCCAGTACTTC,CASSLGLAGQETQYF
TRBJ1-6,13,few,TRBV29-1,-,TGCAGCGTTGGCGGCGGTGTTAATTCACCCCTCCACTTT,CSVGGGVNSPLHF
TRBJ2-7,14,once,TRBV9,-,TGTGCCAGCAGCGTAGACGGGAGCTCCTACGAGCAGTACTTC,CASSVDGSSYEQYF
TRBJ1-6,13,-,TRBV6-4,-,TGTGCCAGCAGTGCCCAGAGGAATTCACCCCTCCACTTT,CASSAQRNSPLHF
TRBJ1-2,13,-,TRBV7-6,-,TGTGCCAGCAGCCCCCGATACGGGGATGGCTACACCTTC,CASSPRYGDGYTF
TRBJ1-2,14,-,TRBV5-1,-,TGCGCCAGCAGCCCCGCTACCTCGGCAGAGGGCTACACCTTC,CASSPATSAEGYTF
TRBJ2-7,14,-,TRBV7-3,-,TGTGCCAGCAGCTTAAATGACAACCTCTACGAGCAGTACTTC,CASSLNDNLYEQYF
TRBJ2-1,13,-,TRBV30,TRBD2,TGTGCTTGTGCTAGCGGGAATCGGGTTGAGCAGTTCTTC,CACASGNRVEQFF
TRBJ1-2,12,-,TRBV5-1,-,TGCGCCAGCAGCTTGGAGGGGGTTGACTACACCTTC,CASSLEGVDYTF
TRBJ1-2,12,-,TRBV6-5,-,TGTGCCAGCACGGGGGCGTGGGGAGGCTACACCTTC,CASTGAWGGYTF
TRBJ2-6,17,-,TRBV6-1,TRBD1,TGTGCCAGCAGTGAAGTGGGACAGTTCTCTGGGGCCAACGTCCTGACTTTC,CASSEVGQFSGANVLTF
TRBJ2-1,16,few,TRBV27,-,TGTGCCAGCACCCCGGACAGTTTGAGCTCCTACAATGAGCAGTTCTTC,CASTPDSLSSYNEQFF
TRBJ2-7,15,-,TRBV6-1,-,TGTGCCAGCTTCTCGGGGACGGGCAGCTCCTACGAGCAGTACTTC,CASFSGTGSSYEQYF
TRBJ2-7,13,-,TRBV5-4,-,TGTGCCAGCAGCTTTTTCGGGACCCACGAGCAGTACTTC,CASSFFGTHEQYF
TRBJ1-2,17,-,TRBV9,-,TGTGCCAGCAGCCCCCTTTACCGGAGAGGAACGGACTATGGCTACACCTTC,CASSPLYRRGTDYGYTF
TRBJ2-7,14,-,TRBV5-5,-,TGTGCCAGCAGCAGGGGAGCGTCGAGCTACGAGCAGTACTTC,CASSRGASSYEQYF
TRBJ2-3,20,-,TRBV4-2,TRBD2,TGTGCCAGCAGCCAAGGGGGGGCTCTGGCTAGCGGGAGGGCGTCGGGTACGCAGTATTTT,CASSQGGALASGRASGTQYF
TRBJ2-3,15,-,TRBV7-3,TRBD1,TGTGCCAGCAGCCTGGGACAGGGTCTGGCAGATACGCAGTATTTT,CASSLGQGLADTQYF
TRBJ2-5,12,few,TRBV5-1,-,TGCGCCAGCAGCTTGGATCACGCGACCCAGTACTTC,CASSLDHATQYF
TRBJ1-1,13,-,TRBV10-3,-,TGTGCCATCAGTGTAACAGGGCGTACTGAAGCTTTCTTT,CAISVTGRTEAFF
TRBJ2-1,12,few,TRBV27,-,TGTGCCAGCAGTTGGCTGGCGGGAGAGCAGTTCTTC,CASSWLAGEQFF
TRBJ2-2,19,-,TRBV5-1,TRBD1,TGCGCCAGCAGCTTGGTAATCGGGACAGGGGGCTTTAGGACCGGGGAGCTGTTTTTT,CASSLVIGTGGFRTGELFF
TRBJ2-7,12,few,TRBV28,-,TGTGCCAGCAAAACGGCCTCCTACGAGCAGTACTTC,CASKTASYEQYF
TRBJ2-1,13,-,TRBV18,-,TGTGCCAGCATCACCAGGGGCGGCAATGAGCAGTTCTTC,CASITRGGNEQFF
TRBJ2-1,15,-,TRBV2,-,TGTGCCAGAGGCCGGGAGCCGAGCTCCTACAATGAGCAGTTCTTC,CARGREPSSYNEQFF
TRBJ2-5,16,-,TRBV23-1,-,TGCGCCAGCAGTCAATCTTTAACGTCCAGGGCCGAGACCCAGTACTTC,CASSQSLTSRAETQYF
TRBJ1-1,13,-,TRBV27,-,TGTGCCAGCAGTTTGCAGGGAGGGACTGAAGCTTTCTTT,CASSLQGGTEAFF
TRBJ1-5,15,-,TRBV5-8,TRBD1,TGTGCCAGCAGACCTCCGGGACAGCCGAATCAGCCCCAGCATTTT,CASRPPGQPNQPQHF
TRBJ1-5,13,-,TRBV6-1,-,TGTGCCAGCAGTGCCGGGACGGAGTTTCCCCAGCATTTT,CASSAGTEFPQHF
TRBJ2-4,13,-,TRBV30,-,TGTGCCTGGATTGAAGTAGCCAAAAACATTCAGTACTTC,CAWIEVAKNIQYF
TRBJ1-4,15,few,TRBV6-5,-,TGTGCCAGCAGCCGCAAGACAAACACTAATGAAAAACTGTTTTTT,CASSRKTNTNEKLFF
TRBJ2-5,16,-,TRBV12-2,-,TGTGCAAGTCGCTTAGATCGGCTAGCGGGAGCAGAGACCCAGTACTTC,CASRLDRLAGAETQYF
TRBJ2-3,15,-,TRBV6-5,-,TGTGCCAGCAGTTACACACATAGTGGGAAAGATACGCAGTATTTT,CASSYTHSGKDTQYF